This TCR beta chain derives from a study of blood T cells in healthy people across ages. Notes on the study in general: Fewer expanded clones and more diversity marked long-lived versus aged donors.

Trimming cost V 4 bases and J 3 bases; bases outside gene matches: 5. The CDR3 covers 14 residues. CDR1 SGHRS and CDR2 YFSETQ come from the germline V gene. About this clonotype: The antigen is unknown.

The total RNA that was extracted per sample amounted to at least 5.5 micrograms. Sample-barcoded 5' priming and a J-beta primer mix drove a second PCR of roughly 6 to 12 cycles. Individual samples furnished no less than 2.5 million CDR3-containing paired-end reads apiece. TCRdb reprocessed the 5' RACE reads with MiXCR, giving one entry per CDR3 protein. The data show hundreds of thousands of distinct CDR3 sequences, 29% seen once. Sequences were obtained from blood. The chain uses TRBV5-1 and TRBJ2-7; 9 bases are a match to TRBD2. This clonotype was obtained from a woman aged 80 or over in good health. CDR3 residues: CASSDGAGGYEQYF. In DNA form, the CDR3 reads TGCGCCAGCAGCGATGGAGCGGGGGGCTACGAGCAGTACTTC.